This T cell receptor beta chain originates from a study of early T cells in non-severe SARS-CoV-2 infection. Study at large: Bulk RNA taken from unsorted whole blood was sequenced, leaving chains unpaired.

In the library, individual cDNA molecules carried attached unique molecular identifiers. TCRdb called the 5' RACE reads again in MiXCR, with one record for every CDR3 protein. This sample has 50,000 to 75,000 distinct CDR3 sequences, with 7% to 10% found just once. With regard to this clonotype: The target antigen is unknown.

Study-wide points: Matching against VDJdb likely underestimated virus-specific expansions, favoring anti-spike CD8.

The length of the CDR3 is 13 residues. CDR1 is MNHEY and CDR2 is SMNVEV in the germline V gene (reference sequence). Trimming removed 1 base at V and 2 bases at J, with 3 bases between. This sequence was found in an adult who was a healthcare worker with PCR-confirmed SARS-CoV-2 infection or an uninfected control (not recorded which). This chain links TRBV27 with TRBJ2-1; D remains unclear. The source material was whole blood, sampled at baseline. The CDR3 region is CASSLFPYNEQFF. The CDR3 coding sequence is TGTGCCAGCAGTTTATTTCCCTACAATGAGCAGTTCTTC.